Below are 26 T cell receptor beta chains sequenced from a single sample in a study of cytomegalovirus exposure and HLA in healthy donors. Primers: 60 Vbeta forward and 13 Jbeta reverse. The table came from immunoSEQ multiplex PCR; TCRdb's copy has only in-frame clones and leaves some out. The table lists approximately 130,000 clones, roughly four fifths of them singletons, with 5.9% in the top ten. Sequenced input: PBMCs. All receptors derive from a woman in her thirties or forties in good health and CMV-seropositive.

V gene TRBV7-6 combines with J gene TRBJ1-2, with a weak D call TRBD1 (6 bases). Trimming removed 3 bases from V and 6 bases from J, with 17 bases in between. The length of the CDR3 is 15 residues. Germline loops: CDR1 SGHVS, CDR2 FNYEAQ. CDR3 region: CASSLAEDSIHGYTF. DNA of the CDR3: TGTGCCAGCAGCTTGGCAGAGGACAGCATCCATGGCTACACCTTC. Filled out from reference TRBV7-6 and TRBJ1-2, the complete variable domain reads GAGVSQSPRYKVTKRGQDVALRCDPISGHVSLYWYRQALGQGPEFLTYFNYEAQQDKSGLPNDRFSAERPEGSISTLTIQRTEQRDSAMYRCASSLAEDSIHGYTFGSGTRLTVV.

V usage is TRBV19 and J usage is TRBJ2-2, with TRBD1 matching 9 bases. The CDR3 consists of 19 residues. The V gene end was trimmed by 5 bases and the J gene end by 1 base; junction bases not matched to a gene: 14. Germline loops: CDR1 LNHDA, CDR2 SQIVND (reference sequence). The CDR3 is CASSETGGVPIMNTGELFF. The CDR3 DNA follows: TGTGCCAGTAGTGAGACAGGGGGGGTCCCCATCATGAACACCGGGGAGCTGTTTTTT.

CDR3 sequence: CATTGRAGNQPQHF. The DNA for the CDR3 is TGTGCCACCACGGGCAGGGCGGGCAATCAGCCCCAGCATTTT. V usage is TRBV6-1 and J usage is TRBJ1-5; weak D call: TRBD1 (5 bases). The CDR3 loop spans 14 amino acids. Trimming took off 10 bases at V and 2 bases at J, with 15 bases between the two ends. Germline V gene data show CDR1 as MNHNS and CDR2 as SASEGT.

The chain carries TRBV28 and TRBJ2-7; D might be TRBD1 (5 bases). The CDR3 has 13 residues. Germline CDR1 is MDHEN and CDR2 is SYDVKM. Trimming cost V 5 bases and J 2 bases, with 10 bases left between them. The CDR3 region has the DNA TGTGCCAGCAGTAAACAGGTGCCCTACGAGCAGTACTTC. Amino acid sequence: CASSKQVPYEQYF. The full variable domain, rest sourced from reference TRBV28 and TRBJ2-7, is DVKVTQSSRYLVKRTGEKVFLECVQDMDHENMFWYRQDPGLGLRLIYFSYDVKMKEKGDIPEGYSVSREKKERFSLILESASTNQTSMYLCASSKQVPYEQYFGPGTRLTVT.

The chain combines TRBV5-6 with TRBJ1-5; D unclear. The CDR3 loop spans 15 amino acids. Per germline, CDR1 SGHDT and CDR2 YYEEEE. V gave up 2 bases and J gave up 2 bases, with 11 bases separating them. The CDR3 DNA follows: TGTGCCAGCAGCTTAGGCCTCGCGGGCAATCAGCCCCAGCATTTT. Translating it yields CASSLGLAGNQPQHF.

This clone was seen once. Sequence at one end of the junction differs from germline and may be a read error. The J gene is TRBJ1-5, the V gene TRBV6-1, with TRBD1 matching 7 bases. The CDR3 runs 15 residues. Germline values: CDR1 MNHNS, CDR2 SASEGT. The CDR3 DNA reads as TGTGCCAGCAGTGGCCGACAGGGTCATAATCAGCCCCGGCATTTT. It codes for CASSGRQGHNQPRHF.

The CDR3 sequence: CASSPPTLNTEAFF. Written as DNA, the CDR3 is TGTGCCAGCTCACCACCAACTTTGAACACTGAAGCTTTCTTT. This sequence joins TRBV18 and TRBJ1-1; no clear D. V was clipped by 0 bases and J by 0 bases, with 5 bases between them. The CDR3 is made up of 14 amino acids. Germline CDR1 KGHSH, CDR2 LQKENI.

This sequence joins TRBV6-5 and TRBJ1-1; TRBD1 might be the D (6 bases). Per germline, CDR1 MNHEY and CDR2 SVGAGI. The CDR3 is made up of 14 amino acids. V gave up 5 bases and J gave up 0 bases, with 10 bases separating them. The CDR3 loop is CASSRRGLNTEAFF. CDR3 DNA sequence: TGTGCCAGCAGTCGCAGGGGACTGAACACTGAAGCTTTCTTT.

The sample holds a few counts of this clone. The chain uses TRBV4-1 and TRBJ2-3, with TRBD2 identical over 12 bases. The CDR3 is 19 amino acids. Germline loops: CDR1 MGHRA, CDR2 YSYEKL. With 0 bases clipped from V and 2 bases from J, the junction kept 9 bases outside the gene matches. The CDR3 nucleotides are TGCGCCAGCAGCCAAGATGTTGCTAGCGGGAGGGCCTACACAGATACGCAGTATTTT. Translated, it gives CASSQDVASGRAYTDTQYF.

V usage is TRBV5-8 and J usage is TRBJ2-7; 9 nucleotides align to TRBD1. Germline CDR1 reads SGHTS; CDR2 reads YDEGEE. CDR3 length equals 15 residues. After removal of 5 bases from V and 3 bases from J, the junction contained 9 bases not matched to a gene. The CDR3: CASSSTSGQGYEQYF. The CDR3 coding sequence is TGTGCCAGCAGTAGTACCTCGGGACAGGGCTACGAGCAGTACTTC.

V is TRBV29-1 and J is TRBJ2-2; 11 bases align to TRBD2. CDR3 size: 17 residues. Germline CDR1 reads SQVTM; CDR2 reads ANQGSEA. V was clipped by 4 bases and J by 0 bases; unmatched bases: 7. The CDR3 loop is CSVAGTSGVPNTGELFF. The CDR3 DNA sequence: TGCAGCGTTGCCGGGACTAGCGGAGTTCCGAACACCGGGGAGCTGTTTTTT.

This clone was observed once. This chain uses TRBV27 with TRBJ2-7; D gene ambiguous. V was trimmed by 2 bases and J by 6 bases, leaving 8 bases between them. CDR3 size: 12 residues. Germline loops: CDR1 MNHEY, CDR2 SMNVEV (reference sequence). CDR3 sequence reads: CASSLSAGEQYF. The CDR3 DNA follows: TGTGCCAGCAGTTTAAGTGCAGGCGAGCAGTACTTC.

The chain employs TRBV5-6 and TRBJ2-5, with D maybe TRBD1 (6 bases). V was shortened by 1 base and J by 5 bases, with 15 bases between the two germline ends. The CDR3 runs to 15 residues. Germline CDR1 and CDR2: SGHDT and YYEEEE. CDR3 protein: CASSLSKGHRETQYF. As DNA, the CDR3 is TGTGCCAGCAGCTTGTCAAAGGGACATCGGGAGACCCAGTACTTC.

The rearrangement uses TRBV6-1 and TRBJ2-1, with a weak D call TRBD1 (6 bases). The V gene lost 1 base and the J gene lost 2 bases, with 9 bases spanning the gap. CDR3 length: 15 residues. Germline assignment: CDR1 MNHNS and CDR2 SASEGT. As DNA, the CDR3 is TGTGCCAGCAGTGAAGAAGGGGGACCCTACAATGAGCAGTTCTTC. Amino acid sequence: CASSEEGGPYNEQFF.

This clone was detected only a few times. This chain connects TRBV7-6 to TRBJ2-2, with 12 bases fitting TRBD2. The CDR3 contains 18 residues. Losses at the gene ends were 5 bases for V and 4 bases for J; bases not matched to a gene: 11. From germline, CDR1 is SGHVS and CDR2 FNYEAQ. Here the CDR3 reads CASSEPTGLAGFTGELFF. CDR3 in DNA: TGTGCCAGCAGCGAACCGACAGGACTAGCGGGATTCACCGGGGAGCTGTTTTTT.

Comment on this clone: At one boundary the junction diverges from the germline segment, which might be a read error. This specimen includes other DNA sequences encoding the same CDR3. V and J are TRBV5-1 and TRBJ1-1; tentative D call: TRBD1 (6 bases). Germline assignment: CDR1 SGHRS and CDR2 YFSETQ. CDR3 length: 15 amino acids. In DNA, the CDR3 is TGCGCCAGCAGCTTCCGGACAGCTTTGAACACTGAAGCCTTCTTT. It codes for CASSFRTALNTEAFF.

This clone was seen a single time. The chain is built from TRBV10-3 and TRBJ1-6, with 7 nucleotides matching TRBD1. The germline V gene encodes CDR1 ENHRY and CDR2 SYGVKD. J lost 7 bases, V lost 0 bases, and 3 bases had no gene match. This CDR3 has 15 residues. The CDR3: CAISESGTENSPLHF. In DNA form, the CDR3 reads TGTGCCATCAGTGAGTCCGGGACAGAAAATTCACCCCTCCACTTT.

This chain links TRBV27 with TRBJ2-7, with D unresolved. V was clipped by 3 bases and J by 0 bases, with 12 bases between them. This CDR3 has 15 residues. Germline values: CDR1 MNHEY, CDR2 SMNVEV (reference sequence). As DNA, the CDR3 is TGTGCCAGCAGTTTGGGCGCCCCGAGCTCCTACGAGCAGTACTTC. Protein sequence: CASSLGAPSSYEQYF.

The chain couples TRBV28 to TRBJ2-1, with 7 bases identical to TRBD2. This CDR3 contains 16 residues. J gave up 8 bases and V 2 bases, and 12 bases lay outside the gene matches. Per the germline V gene, CDR1 is MDHEN and CDR2 is SYDVKM. The CDR3 DNA sequence: TGTGCCAGCAGTTTACCCGTAGTAGCTGGGGGGGATGAGCAGTTCTTC. Translation gives CASSLPVVAGGDEQFF.

The chain has TRBV5-1 and TRBJ2-3; 13 bases are shared with TRBD2. Germline V gene lookup returns CDR1 SGHRS and CDR2 YFSETQ. The trim removed 4 bases at V and 2 bases at J, leaving 4 bases unmatched. The CDR3 consists of 16 residues. CDR3 in DNA: TGCGCCAGCAGCCAGGGACTAGCGGGGTACACAGATACGCAGTATTTT. This codes for CASSQGLAGYTDTQYF.

In this sample, this clone turned up a few times. V usage is TRBV5-6 and J usage is TRBJ1-1; D is unclear. Germline V CDR1 and CDR2: SGHDT, YYEEEE. This CDR3 has 14 amino acids. Trimming left V 1 base short and J 2 bases short, with 9 bases between. Here the CDR3 DNA reads TGTGCCAGCAGCTTGTACGGAGGAAACACTGAAGCTTTCTTT. Translating it yields CASSLYGGNTEAFF.

The genes are TRBV10-3 and TRBJ2-3; D possibly corresponds to TRBD2 (6 bases). The CDR3 covers 12 residues. The V gene's germline CDR1 is ENHRY and CDR2 SYGVKD. V was clipped by 10 bases and J by 2 bases, with 10 bases between them. CDR3 amino acids: CATAGSTDTQYF. The CDR3 nucleotides read TGTGCCACAGCGGGTTCCACAGATACGCAGTATTTT.

V and J are TRBV29-1 and TRBJ2-1, with 7 bases that match TRBD2. J lost 2 bases, V lost 5 bases, and 6 bases had no gene match. Looked up from germline, CDR1 is SQVTM and CDR2 is ANQGSEA. CDR3 length equals 14 residues. The CDR3 region has the DNA TGCAGCGTTCTAGCGGAAGACGCCTACAATGAGCAGTTCTTC. Protein sequence: CSVLAEDAYNEQFF.

This sequence joins TRBV5-1 and TRBJ1-2; a possible D gene is TRBD1 (6 bases). Germline V CDR1 and CDR2: SGHRS, YFSETQ. Trimming left V 0 bases short and J 7 bases short, with 10 bases between. This CDR3 spans 13 amino acids. CDR3 nucleotide sequence: TGCGCCAGCAGCTTGGGGGACACCTCTGGCTACACCTTC. It yields the protein CASSLGDTSGYTF. Filled out from reference TRBV5-1 and TRBJ1-2, the complete variable domain reads KAGVTQTPRYLIKTRGQQVTLSCSPISGHRSVSWYQQTPGQGLQFLFEYFSETQRNKGNFPGRFSGRQFSNSRSEMNVSTLELGDSALYLCASSLGDTSGYTFGSGTRLTVV.

J is TRBJ1-1 and V is TRBV11-2; 10 bases map to TRBD1. V lost 1 base, J lost 4 bases, and 9 bases stayed unmatched. CDR3 length: 17 amino acids. Germline assignment: CDR1 SGHAT and CDR2 FQNNGV. CDR3 sequence (DNA): TGTGCCAGCAGCTTAGGACAGGGGGCTTTGTGGGGCACTGAAGCTTTCTTT. As protein: CASSLGQGALWGTEAFF.

The gene calls are TRBV7-3 and TRBJ2-7; D remains unclear. The CDR3 loop spans 13 amino acids. CDR1 and CDR2 from the germline V gene are SGHTA and FQGTGA. Deletions cut 5 bases from V and 5 bases from J, with 13 bases between. CDR3 bases: TGTGCCAGCAGCGTCTCGGGTGCCAACGAGCAGTACTTC. It translates to CASSVSGANEQYF.